The sequence of this TCR beta chain was determined in a study of OX40 agonist ivuxolimab in advanced cancers. Study context: Three individuals attained partial responses, comprising one hepatocellular carcinoma case and two cutaneous melanoma cases.

Individuals having autoimmune disease history or systemic immunosuppression were not enrolled. General observations from the study: Expanded clones belonging to CD8+ T cells outnumbered, on average, those of CD4+.

This clone was found once. Its antigen is not identified. Some clones are missing from TCRdb's copy, which holds only in-frame ones; the method was immunoSEQ multiplex PCR. The sample lists fewer than 15,000 clones; approximately 80% were seen once. The germline V gene has CDR1 SQVTM and CDR2 ANQGSEA. The CDR3 totals 12 residues. Trimming cost V 4 bases and J 2 bases, with 9 bases left between them. The V call is TRBV29-1, the J call TRBJ2-7, with D unresolved. This receptor was taken from an adult with an advanced solid tumor such as melanoma, head and neck, liver or kidney cancer. Sequencing used CD4+ or CD8+ T cells sorted from blood, obtained in a trial of the OX40 agonist ivuxolimab. CDR3 amino acids: CSVGTDPYEQYF. The DNA for the CDR3 is TGCAGCGTTGGTACAGATCCCTACGAGCAGTACTTC.